This T cell receptor (beta chain) was captured by sequencing in a study of cytomegalovirus exposure and HLA in healthy donors. On this clone: Its matching antigen is unknown.

The PCR had 60 Vbeta and 13 Jbeta primers. Produced via immunoSEQ multiplex PCR; TCRdb's table is partial and in-frame only. The data contain some 120,000 clones, approximately 80% of them singletons. CDR1 and CDR2 from the germline V gene are MDHEN and SYDVKM. The CDR3 runs 12 residues. V lost 6 bases and J lost 6, with 9 bases in between. Overall study results and limits: In vitro data verified a few CMV-associated chains as specific for CMV antigens. Presence/absence comparisons presumed near-even sequencing depth among donors. The authors excluded some V segments, including TRBV6-2 and TRBV6-3, as indistinguishable. Later, an analysis showed that TCR beta chains associated with HLA were more clonally expanded than others that were equally common.

The rearrangement links TRBV28 to TRBJ2-1; the D is unclear. The sequence was collected from a woman in her twenties or thirties in good health and CMV-seronegative. Material for sequencing was PBMCs. In nucleotides, the CDR3 is TGTGCCAGCAGCAAAGGAGTCAATGAGCAGTTCTTC. Translating it yields CASSKGVNEQFF.